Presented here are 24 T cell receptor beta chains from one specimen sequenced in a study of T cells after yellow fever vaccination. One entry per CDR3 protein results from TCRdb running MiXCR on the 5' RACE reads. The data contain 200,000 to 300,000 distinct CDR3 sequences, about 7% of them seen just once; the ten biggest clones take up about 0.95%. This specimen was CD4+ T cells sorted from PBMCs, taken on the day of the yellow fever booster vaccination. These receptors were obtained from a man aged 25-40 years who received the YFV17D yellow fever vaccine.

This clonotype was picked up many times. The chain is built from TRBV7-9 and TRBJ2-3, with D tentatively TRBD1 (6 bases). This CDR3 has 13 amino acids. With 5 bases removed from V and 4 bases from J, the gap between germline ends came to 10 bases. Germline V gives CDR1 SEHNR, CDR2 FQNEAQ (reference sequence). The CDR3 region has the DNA TGTGCCAGCAGCGCCCGGACAGCAGATACGCAGTATTTT. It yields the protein CASSARTADTQYF.

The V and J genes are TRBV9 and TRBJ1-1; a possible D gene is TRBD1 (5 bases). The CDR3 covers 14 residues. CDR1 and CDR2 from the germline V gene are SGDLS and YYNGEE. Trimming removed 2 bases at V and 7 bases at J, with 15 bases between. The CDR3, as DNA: TGTGCCAGCAGCGTGTCAGGGTCGGTCGGTGAAGCTTTCTTT. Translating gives CASSVSGSVGEAFF. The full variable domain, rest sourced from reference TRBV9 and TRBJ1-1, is DSGVTQTPKHLITATGQRVTLRCSPRSGDLSVYWYQQSLDQGLQFLIQYYNGEERAKGNILERFSAQQFPDLHSELNLSSLELGDSALYFCASSVSGSVGEAFFGQGTRLTVV.

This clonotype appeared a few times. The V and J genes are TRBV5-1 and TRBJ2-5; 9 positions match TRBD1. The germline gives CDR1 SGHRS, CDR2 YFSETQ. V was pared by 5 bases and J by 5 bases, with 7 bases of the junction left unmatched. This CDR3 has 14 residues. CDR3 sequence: CASSPGTGFETQYF. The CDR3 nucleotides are TGCGCCAGCAGTCCCGGGACAGGGTTTGAGACCCAGTACTTC.

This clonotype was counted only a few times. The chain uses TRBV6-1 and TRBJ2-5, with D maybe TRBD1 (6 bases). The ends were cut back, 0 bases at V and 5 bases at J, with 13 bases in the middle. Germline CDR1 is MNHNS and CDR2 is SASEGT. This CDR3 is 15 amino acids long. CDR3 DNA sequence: TGTGCCAGCAGTGAAGCGCCTGGGGGCCGGGAGACCCAGTACTTC. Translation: CASSEAPGGRETQYF.

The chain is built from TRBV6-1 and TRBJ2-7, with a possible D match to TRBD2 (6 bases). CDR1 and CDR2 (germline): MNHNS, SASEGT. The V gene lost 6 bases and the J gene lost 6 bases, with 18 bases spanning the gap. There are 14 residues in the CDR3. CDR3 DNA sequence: TGTGCCAGCAGCCCCCCGGGGGACCCTGCCGAGCAGTACTTC. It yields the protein CASSPPGDPAEQYF.

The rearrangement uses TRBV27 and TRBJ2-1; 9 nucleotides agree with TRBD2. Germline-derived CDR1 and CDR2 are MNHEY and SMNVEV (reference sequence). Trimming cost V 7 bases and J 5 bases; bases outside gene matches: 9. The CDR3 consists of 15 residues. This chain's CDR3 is CASNPRPSGNNEQFF. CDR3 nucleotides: TGTGCCAGCAATCCCCGGCCTAGCGGGAACAATGAGCAGTTCTTC.

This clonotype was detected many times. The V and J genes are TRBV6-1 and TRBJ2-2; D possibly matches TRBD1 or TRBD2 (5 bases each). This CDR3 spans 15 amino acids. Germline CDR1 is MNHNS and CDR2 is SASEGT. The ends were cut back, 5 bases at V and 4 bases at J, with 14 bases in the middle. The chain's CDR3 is CASSKTRGGTGELFF. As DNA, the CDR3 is TGTGCCAGCAGTAAAACTCGGGGCGGCACCGGGGAGCTGTTTTTT.

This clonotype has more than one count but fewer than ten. CDR3: CASSYWDTYTGELFF. CDR3 DNA sequence: TGTGCCAGCAGTTATTGGGACACCTACACCGGGGAGCTGTTTTTT. The rearrangement uses TRBV6-5 and TRBJ2-2; D is possibly TRBD1 (6 bases). V was trimmed by 3 bases and J by 3 bases, leaving 11 bases between them. Germline CDR1 reads MNHEY; CDR2 reads SVGAGI. CDR3 length: 15 amino acids.

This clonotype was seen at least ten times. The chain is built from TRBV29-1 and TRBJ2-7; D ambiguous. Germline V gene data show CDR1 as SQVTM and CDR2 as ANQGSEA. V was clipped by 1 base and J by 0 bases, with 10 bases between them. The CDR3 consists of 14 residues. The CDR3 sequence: CSVEVYGNSYEQYF. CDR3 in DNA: TGCAGCGTTGAAGTATATGGGAACTCCTACGAGCAGTACTTC.

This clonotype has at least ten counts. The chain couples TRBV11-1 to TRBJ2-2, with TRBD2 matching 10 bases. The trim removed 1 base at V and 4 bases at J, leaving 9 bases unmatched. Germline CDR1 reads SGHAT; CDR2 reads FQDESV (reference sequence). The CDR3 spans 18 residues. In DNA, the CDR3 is TGTGCCAGCAGCTTAGGGCTAGCGGGAGCCCCGAGCACCGGGGAGCTGTTTTTT. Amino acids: CASSLGLAGAPSTGELFF.

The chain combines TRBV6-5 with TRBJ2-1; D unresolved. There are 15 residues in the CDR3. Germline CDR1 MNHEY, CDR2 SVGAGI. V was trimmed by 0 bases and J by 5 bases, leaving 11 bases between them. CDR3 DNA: TGTGCCAGCAGTTACTCTGGAGTTAGGGACAATGAGCAGTTCTTC. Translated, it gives CASSYSGVRDNEQFF.

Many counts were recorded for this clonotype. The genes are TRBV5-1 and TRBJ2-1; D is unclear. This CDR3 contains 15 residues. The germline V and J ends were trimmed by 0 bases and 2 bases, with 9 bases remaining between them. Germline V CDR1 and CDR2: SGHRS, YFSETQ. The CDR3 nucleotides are TGCGCCAGCAGCTTGGGAGGCGGACCCTACAATGAGCAGTTCTTC. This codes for CASSLGGGPYNEQFF.

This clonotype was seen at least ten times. As DNA, the CDR3 is TGTGCCAGCTGGGCACCGGGCTCCGGCCCCACCGGGGAGCTGTTTTTT. Protein product: CASWAPGSGPTGELFF. The rearrangement links TRBV7-2 to TRBJ2-2; D uncertain. The CDR3 covers 16 residues. Deletions cut 8 bases from V and 4 bases from J, with 20 bases between. The V gene's germline CDR1 is SGHTA and CDR2 FQGNSA.

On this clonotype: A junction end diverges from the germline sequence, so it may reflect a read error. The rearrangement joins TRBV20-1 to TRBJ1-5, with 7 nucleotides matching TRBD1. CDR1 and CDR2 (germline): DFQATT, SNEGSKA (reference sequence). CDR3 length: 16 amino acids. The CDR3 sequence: CTARPMGTEDHQPQHF. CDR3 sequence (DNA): TGCACTGCTAGACCCATGGGGACAGAGGACCATCAGCCCCAGCATTTT.

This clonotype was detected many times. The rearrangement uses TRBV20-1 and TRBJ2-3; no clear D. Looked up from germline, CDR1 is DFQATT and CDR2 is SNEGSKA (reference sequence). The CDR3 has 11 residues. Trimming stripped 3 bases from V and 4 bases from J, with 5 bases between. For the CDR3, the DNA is TGCAGTGCTAGCCACTCAGATACGCAGTATTTT. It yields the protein CSASHSDTQYF.

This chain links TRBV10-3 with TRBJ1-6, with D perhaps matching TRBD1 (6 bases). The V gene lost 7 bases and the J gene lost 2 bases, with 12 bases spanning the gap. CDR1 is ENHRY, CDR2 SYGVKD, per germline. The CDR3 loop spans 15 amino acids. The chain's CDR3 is CAIMPDSPYNSPLHF. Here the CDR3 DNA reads TGTGCCATCATGCCGGACAGTCCCTATAATTCACCCCTCCACTTT.

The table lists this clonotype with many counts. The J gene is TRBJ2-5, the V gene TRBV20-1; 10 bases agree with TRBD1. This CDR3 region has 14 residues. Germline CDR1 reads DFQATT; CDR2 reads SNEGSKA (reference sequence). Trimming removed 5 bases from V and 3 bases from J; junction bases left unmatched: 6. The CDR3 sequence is CSAPHGTGEETQYF. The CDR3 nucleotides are TGCAGTGCTCCTCACGGGACAGGGGAAGAGACCCAGTACTTC.

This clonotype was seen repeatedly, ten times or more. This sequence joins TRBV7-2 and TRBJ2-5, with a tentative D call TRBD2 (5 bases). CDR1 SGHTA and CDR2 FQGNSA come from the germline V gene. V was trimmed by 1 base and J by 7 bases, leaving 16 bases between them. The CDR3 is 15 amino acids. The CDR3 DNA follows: TGTGCCAGCAGCTTAGATCGGTCGCAGGCGGGGACCCAGTACTTC. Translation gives CASSLDRSQAGTQYF.

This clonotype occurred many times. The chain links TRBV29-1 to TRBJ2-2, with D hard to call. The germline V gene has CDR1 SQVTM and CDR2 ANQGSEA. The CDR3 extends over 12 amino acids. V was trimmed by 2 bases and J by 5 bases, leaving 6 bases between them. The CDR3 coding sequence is TGCAGCGTTGAAAGGCAAACCGGGGAGCTGTTTTTT. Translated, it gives CSVERQTGELFF.

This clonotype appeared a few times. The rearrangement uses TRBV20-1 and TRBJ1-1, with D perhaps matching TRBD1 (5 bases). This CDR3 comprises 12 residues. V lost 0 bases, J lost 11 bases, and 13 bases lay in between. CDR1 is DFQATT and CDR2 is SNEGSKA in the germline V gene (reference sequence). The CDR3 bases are TGCAGTGCTAGAGATGATGGGGGGGTTGCTTTCTTT. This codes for CSARDDGGVAFF.

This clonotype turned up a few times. Here the CDR3 reads CASSLRTNYGYTF. DNA for the CDR3: TGTGCCAGCAGCCTGCGTACTAACTATGGCTACACCTTC. The chain carries TRBV5-6 and TRBJ1-2, with D uncertain. The CDR3 covers 13 residues. CDR1 and CDR2 from the germline V gene are SGHDT and YYEEEE. Trimming pared 4 bases from V and 0 bases from J, leaving 7 bases between.

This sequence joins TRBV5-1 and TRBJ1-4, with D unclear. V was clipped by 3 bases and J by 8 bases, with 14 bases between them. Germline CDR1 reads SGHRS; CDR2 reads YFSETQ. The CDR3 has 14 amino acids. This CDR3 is CASSSDGGGEKLFF. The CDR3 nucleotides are TGCGCCAGCAGCTCCGACGGAGGCGGAGAAAAACTGTTTTTT.

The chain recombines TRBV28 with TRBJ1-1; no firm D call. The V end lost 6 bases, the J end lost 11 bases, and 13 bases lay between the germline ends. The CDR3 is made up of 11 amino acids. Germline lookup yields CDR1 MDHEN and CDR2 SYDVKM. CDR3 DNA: TGTGCCAGCAGCACCAGCCGAGGGGCTTTCTTT. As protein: CASSTSRGAFF.

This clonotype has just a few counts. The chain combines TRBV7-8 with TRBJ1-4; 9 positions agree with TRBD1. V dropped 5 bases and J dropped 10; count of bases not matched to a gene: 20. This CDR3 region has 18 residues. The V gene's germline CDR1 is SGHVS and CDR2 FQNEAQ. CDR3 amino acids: CASSSHRGRTARAGKLFF. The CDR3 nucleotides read TGTGCCAGCAGCAGCCACAGGGGGCGGACGGCGCGCGCGGGAAAACTGTTTTTT.